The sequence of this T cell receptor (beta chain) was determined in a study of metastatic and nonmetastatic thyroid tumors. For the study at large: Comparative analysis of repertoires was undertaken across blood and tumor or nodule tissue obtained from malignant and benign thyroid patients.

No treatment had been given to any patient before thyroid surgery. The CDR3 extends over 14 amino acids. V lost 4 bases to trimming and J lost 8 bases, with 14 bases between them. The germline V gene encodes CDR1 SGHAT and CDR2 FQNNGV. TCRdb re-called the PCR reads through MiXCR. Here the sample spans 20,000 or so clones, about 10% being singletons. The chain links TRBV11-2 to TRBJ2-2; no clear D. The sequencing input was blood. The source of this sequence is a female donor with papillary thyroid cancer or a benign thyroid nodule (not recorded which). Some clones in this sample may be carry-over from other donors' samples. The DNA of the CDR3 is TGTGCCAGCAGCTCGCTCCTGGGTATGGGGGAGCTGTTTTTT. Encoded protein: CASSSLLGMGELFF.